The 32 T cell receptor beta chains listed next were all sequenced from one sample in a study of T-cell reconstitution after alpha-beta-depleted transplantation in children. It was with unique molecular identifiers that the TCRbeta library was prepared. TCRdb redid the calling of the PCR reads with MiXCR, one entry per CDR3 protein. The sample records about 640,000 distinct CDR3 sequences, roughly 17% being singletons. The material was PBMCs from the stem cell graft donor, obtained from the stem cell graft. The receptor source for this set is a human donor who donated a stem cell graft to a child with acute myeloid leukemia.

The chain has TRBV28 and TRBJ2-7; TRBD1 agrees at 8 bases. CDR3 length: 14 residues. Trimming took 1 base from V and 5 from J; bases not matched to a gene: 4. Looked up from germline, CDR1 is MDHEN and CDR2 is SYDVKM. The CDR3 coding sequence is TGTGCCAGCAGTTTATTGGACAGGGTCCACGAGCAGTACGTC. This sequence encodes CASSLLDRVHEQYV.

This clonotype was recorded a few times. The chain has TRBV6-1 and TRBJ1-1; D gene uncertain. CDR1 and CDR2 (germline): MNHNS, SASEGT. This CDR3 contains 12 residues. Trimming pared 8 bases from V and 3 bases from J, leaving 10 bases between. Written as DNA, the CDR3 is TGTGCCAGCTTCACGGGCTACACTGAAGCTTTCTTT. This encodes CASFTGYTEAFF.

The CDR3: CASSQAGSNGYTF. The CDR3 coding sequence is TGCGCCAGCAGCCAAGCGGGGTCGAATGGCTACACCTTC. V is TRBV4-1 and J is TRBJ1-2; no reliable D call. Trimming took 1 base from V and 6 from J, leaving 9 bases between them. CDR1 is MGHRA and CDR2 is YSYEKL in the germline V gene. The CDR3 is 13 residues long.

This clonotype came up a few times. This chain connects TRBV12-3 or TRBV12-4 to TRBJ1-5; no clear D. The CDR3 is made up of 15 amino acids. With 3 bases removed from V and 0 bases from J, the gap between germline ends came to 9 bases. The CDR3, as DNA: TGTGCCAGCAGTTTCGGGCAGCATAGCAATCAGCCCCAGCATTTT. The encoded protein is CASSFGQHSNQPQHF.

This clonotype has just a few counts. The chain is built from TRBV25-1 and TRBJ2-7; D is unclear. Germline CDR1 is MGHDK and CDR2 is SYGVNS. The length of the CDR3 is 16 residues. Trimming removed 0 bases at V and 2 bases at J, with 14 bases between. The CDR3 spells CASSEYGIPNPYEQYF. The CDR3 nucleotides read TGTGCCAGCAGTGAATATGGGATACCAAATCCCTACGAGCAGTACTTC.

This clonotype was found many times. The V gene is TRBV29-1, the J gene TRBJ1-2; D is uncertain. The germline CDR1 and CDR2 sequences are SQVTM and ANQGSEA. The CDR3 runs to 12 residues. The V and J ends lost 5 bases and 4 bases respectively, with 11 bases between them. The CDR3 DNA reads as TGCAGCGTTAGGTACGGTCCCTATGGCTACACCTTC. It codes for CSVRYGPYGYTF.

This clonotype has a count of ten or more. This sequence joins TRBV20-1 and TRBJ2-3, with D hard to call. Trimming stripped 0 bases from V and 2 bases from J, with 12 bases between. Germline lookup yields CDR1 DFQATT and CDR2 SNEGSKA (reference sequence). The CDR3 has 15 residues. The CDR3 nucleotides read TGCAGTGCTAGAGATCCCAGTCTGCCCACAGATACGCAGTATTTT. Residues: CSARDPSLPTDTQYF.

This clonotype was seen a few times. V usage is TRBV2 and J usage is TRBJ1-4, with D unresolved. Germline-derived CDR1 and CDR2 are SNHLY and FYNNEI. The CDR3 contains 15 residues. The V end lost 2 bases, the J end lost 4 bases, and 11 bases lay between the germline ends. The CDR3, as DNA: TGTGCCAGCAGTGAACGGCGTCGCTATAATGAAAAACTGTTTTTT. Its translation: CASSERRRYNEKLFF. The variable domain in full, with the rest retrieved from reference TRBV2 and TRBJ1-4, is EPEVTQTPSHQVTQMGQEVILRCVPISNHLYFYWYRQILGQKVEFLVSFYNNEISEKSEIFDDQFSVERPDGSNFTLKIRSTKLEDSAMYFCASSERRRYNEKLFFGSGTQLSVL.

Of note for this clonotype: A much larger clone lies one base from this, so it may be a read error. The CDR3 end shows no conserved phenylalanine or tryptophan, and so a read error is likely. The J gene is TRBJ2-5, the V gene TRBV7-2; 7 bases align to TRBD1. The CDR3 has 14 residues. Germline V CDR1 and CDR2: SGHTA, FQGNSA. Unmatched junction bases numbered 5, after V lost 5 bases and J lost 2 bases. CDR3 residues: CASSRPTGQETQYL. The CDR3 nucleotides are TGTGCCAGCAGCCGTCCGACAGGGCAAGAGACCCAGTACCTC.

This clonotype has a count of ten or more. The J gene is TRBJ1-2, the V gene TRBV9; 7 bases agree with TRBD1. Per the germline V gene, CDR1 is SGDLS and CDR2 is YYNGEE. Trimming at V came to 0 bases and at J to 3 bases, leaving 8 bases not matched to a gene. CDR3 length equals 16 residues. The CDR3: CASSVAFDRDYYGYTF. The CDR3, as DNA: TGTGCCAGCAGCGTAGCTTTCGACAGGGACTACTATGGCTACACCTTC.

The J gene is TRBJ1-5, the V gene TRBV6-2 or TRBV6-3; tentative D call: TRBD1 (6 bases). The V gene's germline CDR1 is MNHEY and CDR2 SVGEGT. Trimming took 6 bases from V and 0 from J, leaving 12 bases between them. The CDR3 runs to 15 residues. CDR3 sequence: CASRRTAYSNQPQHF. Here the CDR3 DNA reads TGTGCCAGCAGACGGACAGCCTATAGCAATCAGCCCCAGCATTTT.

J is TRBJ1-1 and V is TRBV4-1; unclear D gene. The V gene lost 1 base and the J gene lost 8 bases, with 8 bases spanning the gap. CDR3 size: 12 residues. Germline lookup yields CDR1 MGHRA and CDR2 YSYEKL. CDR3 coding DNA: TGCGCCAGCAGCCAAGTCTCCAGCGAAGCTTTCTTT. Translated: CASSQVSSEAFF.

The table lists this clonotype with many counts. The chain carries TRBV20-1 and TRBJ2-5; 8 nucleotides agree with TRBD1. Germline CDR1 is DFQATT and CDR2 is SNEGSKA (reference sequence). Trimming cost V 5 bases and J 4 bases; bases outside gene matches: 18. This CDR3 has 17 residues. The CDR3 sequence is CSAYSRGQALDGETQYF. Written as DNA, the CDR3 is TGCAGTGCTTACTCCCGGGGACAGGCTCTCGATGGAGAGACCCAGTACTTC.

The table lists this clonotype with a few counts. The CDR3 bases are TGTGCCAGCATTATCCGGGGAGGTTCCTACGAGCAGTACTTC. This codes for CASIIRGGSYEQYF. V usage is TRBV6-5 and J usage is TRBJ2-7; TRBD2 is a possible D gene (6 bases). The V gene's germline CDR1 is MNHEY and CDR2 SVGAGI. The CDR3 runs 14 residues. Trimming pared 7 bases from V and 1 base from J, leaving 14 bases between.

The chain couples TRBV12-3 or TRBV12-4 to TRBJ2-3, with TRBD2 matching 11 bases. Trimming removed 6 bases from V and 0 bases from J; junction bases left unmatched: 17. This CDR3 region has 20 residues. The DNA of the CDR3 is TGTGCCAGCAGCAAGTTACTAGCGGGGGATGACTTACTTAGCACAGATACGCAGTATTTT. Protein product: CASSKLLAGDDLLSTDTQYF.

The chain employs TRBV11-2 and TRBJ2-1, with D possibly matching TRBD1 (6 bases). CDR1 is SGHAT and CDR2 is FQNNGV in the germline V gene. The CDR3 contains 15 residues. The germline V and J ends were trimmed by 5 bases and 5 bases, with 16 bases remaining between them. In nucleotides, the CDR3 is TGTGCCAGCAGCATTCGGGACATCCGTAACAATGAGCAGTTCTTC. Amino acid sequence: CASSIRDIRNNEQFF.

This sequence joins TRBV7-9 and TRBJ1-5, with D tentatively TRBD1 (6 bases). CDR1 is SEHNR, CDR2 FQNEAQ, per germline (reference sequence). This CDR3 spans 14 amino acids. The V and J ends lost 5 bases and 4 bases respectively, with 12 bases between them. CDR3 residues: CASSEGQRNQPQHF. The CDR3 region has the DNA TGTGCCAGCAGCGAGGGACAACGAAATCAGCCCCAGCATTTT.

This clonotype was recorded at least ten times. V and J are TRBV5-6 and TRBJ1-2, with D perhaps matching TRBD1 (6 bases). Per the germline V gene, CDR1 is SGHDT and CDR2 is YYEEEE. V shed 4 bases and J shed 4 bases, with 20 bases lying between them. The CDR3 is 16 residues long. The CDR3 DNA is TGTGCCAGCAGCCAAATCAGGCAGGGGATAAGCTATGGCTACACCTTC. The encoded protein is CASSQIRQGISYGYTF.

In this sample, this clonotype turned up many times. The chain has TRBV29-1 and TRBJ2-1; D is unresolved. The germline gives CDR1 SQVTM, CDR2 ANQGSEA. Between the trimmed V and J ends, which lost 5 bases and 6 bases, there was a span of 14 bases. The CDR3 sequence is 13 residues long. CDR3 amino acids: CSVSKRASNEQFF. The CDR3 DNA sequence: TGCAGCGTTTCTAAACGGGCTTCCAATGAGCAGTTCTTC.

The genes are TRBV11-2 and TRBJ2-3, with a tentative D call TRBD1 (6 bases). V shed 0 bases and J shed 5 bases, with 9 bases lying between them. The CDR3 contains 14 residues. CDR1 is SGHAT and CDR2 is FQNNGV in the germline V gene. This CDR3 is CASSLEGAVDTQYF. CDR3 in DNA: TGTGCCAGCAGCTTAGAGGGGGCGGTAGATACGCAGTATTTT.

The chain is built from TRBV4-1 and TRBJ2-5; D is possibly TRBD2 (6 bases). Germline CDR1 is MGHRA and CDR2 is YSYEKL. Trimming shortened V by 5 bases and J by 4 bases, and 8 bases separated the two germline ends. This CDR3 spans 12 amino acids. In DNA form, the CDR3 reads TGCGCCAGCAGCTGGGACTTAGAGACCCAGTACTTC. Encoded protein: CASSWDLETQYF.

On this clonotype itself: A read error may be the cause here, since a much bigger clone is one base away. The rearrangement uses TRBV20-1 and TRBJ2-1, with 7 bases matching TRBD2. With V trimmed by 3 bases and J by 10 bases, 15 bases remained unmatched. CDR3 length equals 15 residues. Germline V gene lookup returns CDR1 DFQATT and CDR2 SNEGSKA (reference sequence). CDR3 loop: CSASDYKRGPREQFF. The CDR3 nucleotides are TGCAGTGCTAGCGACTATAAGCGGGGCCCCAGGGAGCAGTTCTTC.

In its sample, this clonotype was seen many times. The chain is built from TRBV29-1 and TRBJ1-1, with a possible D match to TRBD1 (5 bases). The CDR3 has 12 residues. The V end was cut by 6 bases, the J end by 5 bases, with 13 bases between. Germline CDR1 is SQVTM and CDR2 is ANQGSEA. The CDR3 spells CSVGTSGTEAFF. CDR3 nucleotide sequence: TGCAGCGTCGGGACTTCAGGGACTGAAGCTTTCTTT.

Many counts were recorded for this clonotype. The V call is TRBV29-1, the J call TRBJ2-3; 8 bases are a match to TRBD1. After removal of 3 bases from V and 5 bases from J, the junction contained 7 bases not matched to a gene. Germline CDR1 is SQVTM and CDR2 is ANQGSEA. The CDR3 spans 14 residues. DNA for the CDR3: TGCAGCGTTGAGGGTCAGGGGGCTGGAGATACGCAGTATTTT. Protein sequence: CSVEGQGAGDTQYF.

The chain couples TRBV9 to TRBJ1-2; D is unresolved. V was shortened by 1 base and J by 5 bases, with 21 bases between the two germline ends. Germline CDR1 and CDR2: SGDLS and YYNGEE. CDR3 length: 17 residues. CDR3 DNA: TGTGCCAGCAGCGTAAACCCCGACACCGGAGGAGGTTATGGCTACACCTTC. Protein sequence: CASSVNPDTGGGYGYTF. Supplemented by reference TRBV9 and TRBJ1-2, the full variable domain reads DSGVTQTPKHLITATGQRVTLRCSPRSGDLSVYWYQQSLDQGLQFLIQYYNGEERAKGNILERFSAQQFPDLHSELNLSSLELGDSALYFCASSVNPDTGGGYGYTFGSGTRLTVV.

This clonotype was seen a handful of times. This sequence joins TRBV9 and TRBJ1-2; possible D gene TRBD1, 5 bases. This CDR3 is built from 13 residues. Per the germline V gene, CDR1 is SGDLS and CDR2 is YYNGEE. V was cut by 6 bases and J by 6 bases, with 15 bases left in between. This CDR3 reads CASTPGGKDGYTF. CDR3 bases: TGTGCCAGCACCCCGGGGGGAAAAGATGGCTACACCTTC.

This clonotype was counted ten times or more. V is TRBV20-1 and J is TRBJ1-1, with D perhaps matching TRBD1 (5 bases). Trimming pared 5 bases from V and 0 bases from J, leaving 22 bases between. CDR3 size: 17 residues. The germline V gene encodes CDR1 DFQATT and CDR2 SNEGSKA (reference sequence). CDR3 coding DNA: TGCAGTGCTCGGGGGAGAGCGATACCCGGCATGAACACTGAAGCTTTCTTT. Its translation: CSARGRAIPGMNTEAFF.

At least ten counts were recorded for this clonotype. V is TRBV20-1 and J is TRBJ1-6, with 7 bases lining up with TRBD1. Trimming removed 3 bases from V and 8 bases from J; junction bases left unmatched: 7. This CDR3 region has 14 residues. Germline values: CDR1 DFQATT, CDR2 SNEGSKA (reference sequence). Here the CDR3 reads CSARTGRVDSPLHF. CDR3 nucleotides: TGCAGTGCTAGGACAGGGAGAGTGGATTCACCCCTCCACTTT.

This clonotype was seen a few times. This rearrangement joins TRBV7-9 to TRBJ2-5; D might be TRBD1 (5 bases). There are 13 residues in the CDR3. V lost 7 bases and J lost 4, with 13 bases in between. CDR1 is SEHNR and CDR2 is FQNEAQ in the germline V gene (reference sequence). The CDR3 sequence is CASIHVGAETQYF. As DNA, the CDR3 is TGTGCCAGCATCCACGTAGGGGCAGAGACCCAGTACTTC.

The chain has TRBV6-6 and TRBJ2-5; D not certain. The germline V gene has CDR1 MNHNY and CDR2 SVGAGI (reference sequence). CDR3 length: 13 amino acids. V lost 3 bases and J 2 bases, leaving 7 bases between the germline ends. The CDR3 nucleotides are TGTGCCAGCAGTTATGGAGCGCAAGAGACCCAGTACTTC. Residues: CASSYGAQETQYF.

This clonotype came up many times. The rearrangement joins TRBV20-1 to TRBJ2-1; 10 bases match TRBD2. Germline V gene sequence: CDR1 DFQATT, CDR2 SNEGSKA (reference sequence). J gave up 8 bases and V 3 bases, and 13 bases lay outside the gene matches. This CDR3 region has 16 residues. CDR3 region: CSASPILLAGTYEQFF. The CDR3 nucleotides are TGCAGTGCTAGTCCTATCTTACTAGCGGGGACTTATGAGCAGTTCTTC.

This chain uses TRBV6-5 with TRBJ2-5, with TRBD2 matching 9 bases. Looked up from germline, CDR1 is MNHEY and CDR2 is SVGAGI. CDR3 length equals 16 residues. J was trimmed by 1 base and V by 4 bases; bases with no gene match: 7. The CDR3 DNA reads as TGTGCCAGCAGTTCTAAGCGGGGGGCCGGCCAAGAGACCCAGTACTTC. Translating it yields CASSSKRGAGQETQYF.